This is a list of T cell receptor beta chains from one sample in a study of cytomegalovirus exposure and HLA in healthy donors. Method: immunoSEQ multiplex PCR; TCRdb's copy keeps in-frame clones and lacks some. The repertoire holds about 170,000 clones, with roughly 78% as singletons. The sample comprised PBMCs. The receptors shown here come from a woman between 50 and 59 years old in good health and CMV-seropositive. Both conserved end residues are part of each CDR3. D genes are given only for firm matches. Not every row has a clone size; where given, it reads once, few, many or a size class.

TGTGCCAGCAGCTCCGGACAGGCTCTTAATTCACCCCTCCACTTT,CASSSGQALNSPLHF,TRBJ1-6,NA,TRBV5-5,TRBD1
TGTGCCAGCAGGGGGACAGGAGGGCGCGAGCAGTACTTC,CASRGTGGREQYF,TRBJ2-7,NA,TRBV2,TRBD1
TGCGCCAGCAGCTTGCGGGACATGAACACTGAAGCTTTCTTT,CASSLRDMNTEAFF,TRBJ1-1,once,TRBV5-1,NA
TGTGCCAGCAGTGAAAGGGGCCCCAGCACTGAAGCTTTCTTT,CASSERGPSTEAFF,TRBJ1-1,NA,TRBV6-5,NA
TGTGCCAGCAGACACGACAGCTCTTACGAGCAGTACTTC,CASRHDSSYEQYF,TRBJ2-7,NA,TRBV6-6,NA
TGCGCCAGCAGCTTGGGACAGGGGACCATGAACACTGAAGCTTTCTTT,CASSLGQGTMNTEAFF,TRBJ1-1,NA,TRBV5-1,TRBD1
TGCGCCAGCAGCTTGGGGTTCAGGAGGGGTGACACCGGGGAGCTGTTTTTT,CASSLGFRRGDTGELFF,TRBJ2-2,NA,TRBV5-1,NA
TGTGCCTGGAGTAAGACAGGTTTAGGCTACACCTTC,CAWSKTGLGYTF,TRBJ1-2,NA,TRBV30,NA
TGTGCCTCCAAAGACAGAACTAACTATGGCTACACCTTC,CASKDRTNYGYTF,TRBJ1-2,NA,TRBV6-6,NA
TGTGCCATCGGAAGGCAGGGTTCCTACGAGCAGTACTTC,CAIGRQGSYEQYF,TRBJ2-7,NA,TRBV10-3,NA
TGTGCCAGCAGTGGACCAGCTCACTTCAGGGGAACTAATGAAAAACTGTTTTTT,CASSGPAHFRGTNEKLFF,TRBJ1-4,NA,TRBV6-1,NA
TGCGCCAGCAGCCAAGTCGTCGGGGGGGAGACCCAGTACTTC,CASSQVVGGETQYF,TRBJ2-5,NA,TRBV4-1,TRBD2
TGTGCCTGGGGGGCGGGGGGTTTTTCCTACAATGAGCAGTTCTTC,CAWGAGGFSYNEQFF,TRBJ2-1,NA,TRBV30,TRBD2
TGTGCTAGTGGTACTGGGACAGGCCAAGAGACCCAGTACTTC,CASGTGTGQETQYF,TRBJ2-5,NA,TRBV12-5,TRBD1
TGTGCCTGGAGTGTAGGGCGGGGGGGGACAGATACGCAGTATTTT,CAWSVGRGGTDTQYF,TRBJ2-3,NA,TRBV30,TRBD2
TGTGCCAGCAGCGAGATATTACGGGACAGGAGTGGCTACACCTTC,CASSEILRDRSGYTF,TRBJ1-2,few,TRBV6-1,TRBD1
TGTGCCATCAGTGAGGAGCTCTCTGGAAACACCATATATTTT,CAISEELSGNTIYF,TRBJ1-3,NA,TRBV10-3,NA
TGTGCCAGCAGCCAAGCTTTCGAACTCTCTGGAAACACCATATATTTT,CASSQAFELSGNTIYF,TRBJ1-3,NA,TRBV4-2,NA
TGTGCCAGCAGATGGACAGGGGCTAGTAGCAATCAGCCCCAGCATTTT,CASRWTGASSNQPQHF,TRBJ1-5,NA,TRBV27,TRBD1
TGCGCCAGCACCAGGGGAGCGGGGAGCTCCTACAATGAGCAGTTCTTC,CASTRGAGSSYNEQFF,TRBJ2-1,once,TRBV5-1,NA
TGCGCCAGCAGCTTGGAGTTGGGCAGAACCTATGGCTACACCTTC,CASSLELGRTYGYTF,TRBJ1-2,few,TRBV5-1,NA
TGTGCCAGCAGCCCGACGGGAGACCCCGGGGAGCTGTTTTTT,CASSPTGDPGELFF,TRBJ2-2,few,TRBV9,NA
TGTGCCAGCAGCTTAGTGGCAGATCAAGAGACCCAGTACTTC,CASSLVADQETQYF,TRBJ2-5,NA,TRBV7-9,NA
TGTGCCAGCAGCTTAGTGCAGGTAGACTACAATGAGCAGTTCTTC,CASSLVQVDYNEQFF,TRBJ2-1,NA,TRBV6-4,NA
TGTGCCAGTAGTATAGATACCCCGGGCCGCGGGGGCTACACCTTC,CASSIDTPGRGGYTF,TRBJ1-2,NA,TRBV19,NA
TGTGCCAGCAGAAGAACAAGCAATCAGCCCCAGCATTTT,CASRRTSNQPQHF,TRBJ1-5,few,TRBV6-5,NA
TGCACCAGCAGCCAAGATTTTCGAAAGCGGGGGCCCCTCTCCTACAATGAGCAGTTCTTC,CTSSQDFRKRGPLSYNEQFF,TRBJ2-1,NA,TRBV1,NA
TGTGCCAGCAGCTCCAGTTCCTTTTTTGGCTACACCTTC,CASSSSSFFGYTF,TRBJ1-2,once,TRBV7-9,NA
TGTGCCAGCAGTTCCCGGAACTATGGCTACACCTTC,CASSSRNYGYTF,TRBJ1-2,NA,TRBV6-6,NA
TGTGCCAGCTCACCTAGAAATAACGGTGGAGGACGGGGCACTGAAGCTTTCTTT,CASSPRNNGGGRGTEAFF,TRBJ1-1,NA,TRBV18,NA
TGTGCCAGCAGCTTAGGAGTAGGTAGCGGGGGCACAGATACGCAGTATTTT,CASSLGVGSGGTDTQYF,TRBJ2-3,few,TRBV7-6,TRBD2
TGTGCCAGCAGCTTAACAGGGGGAGTTCACAATGAGCAGTTCTTC,CASSLTGGVHNEQFF,TRBJ2-1,once,TRBV11-3,TRBD1
TGTGCTAGTGCCCTAGGGGGGGCAAGCAATCAGCCCCAGCATTTT,CASALGGASNQPQHF,TRBJ1-5,NA,TRBV12-5,NA
TGCGCCAGCAGTCAACCGGGACTAGCGAGGGAACGCACAGATACGCAGTATTTT,CASSQPGLARERTDTQYF,TRBJ2-3,NA,TRBV23-1,TRBD2
TGCGCCAGCAGGGTACAGGGGGCGCGCACTGAAGCTTTCTTT,CASRVQGARTEAFF,TRBJ1-1,NA,TRBV5-1,TRBD1
TGTGCCAGCAGTTCCCCGCCCGGGAGGGGAACTGAAGCTTTCTTT,CASSSPPGRGTEAFF,TRBJ1-1,NA,TRBV28,NA
TGCGCCAGCACCCAGACGGGACAGGGGAATGAGCAGTTCTTC,CASTQTGQGNEQFF,TRBJ2-1,NA,TRBV5-1,TRBD1
TGTGCCAGCAGCTCCGGGAGTAGCGGGGTGTTCTTTCACAATGAGCAGTTCTTC,CASSSGSSGVFFHNEQFF,TRBJ2-1,once,TRBV7-3,TRBD2
TGTGCCAGGGGCTCAGGGGGCGCAACAGATACGCAGTATTTT,CARGSGGATDTQYF,TRBJ2-3,NA,TRBV2,TRBD1
TGTGCCATCAGGGGACAGGACTACGAGCAGTACTTC,CAIRGQDYEQYF,TRBJ2-7,few,TRBV10-3,TRBD1